A selection of T cell receptor beta chains follows, all from one sample in a study of OX40 agonist ivuxolimab in advanced cancers. TCRdb's copy holds only in-frame clones and misses some; the assay was immunoSEQ multiplex PCR. The sample records more than 65,000 clones, 75% to 90% being singletons. The sequencing here drew on CD4+ or CD8+ T cells sorted from blood, taken in a trial of the OX40 agonist ivuxolimab. Receptors were obtained from an adult with an advanced solid tumor such as melanoma, head and neck, liver or kidney cancer. Both conserved end residues are part of each CDR3. A D gene is named only where the DNA matches it firmly. Clone size is shown for a subset of rows, as once, few, many or a class of expanded clone.

V	size	J	D	length	CDR3	DNA
TRBV7-9	-	TRBJ1-5	-	12	CASSRVNQPQHF	TGTGCCAGCAGCAGAGTCAATCAGCCCCAGCATTTT
TRBV7-9	few	TRBJ2-2	-	13	CAGTGLGTGELFF	TGTGCCGGTACGGGGCTTGGCACCGGGGAGCTGTTTTTT
TRBV28	-	TRBJ2-1	TRBD2	14	CATKASGSLDEQFF	TGTGCCACCAAAGCCAGCGGGAGCCTAGATGAGCAGTTCTTC
TRBV4-1	-	TRBJ1-4	-	16	CASSLREGGTNEKLFF	TGCGCCAGCAGCCTGAGGGAGGGTGGAACTAATGAAAAACTGTTTTTT
TRBV4-3	-	TRBJ1-3	-	16	CASSQGRGGSGNTIYF	TGCGCCAGCAGCCAAGGGAGGGGCGGCTCTGGAAACACCATATATTTT
TRBV5-1	-	TRBJ2-3	TRBD1	11	CASRGGDTQYF	TGCGCCAGCAGAGGGGGCGATACGCAGTATTTT
TRBV5-8	-	TRBJ1-1	-	13	CASSTRTRQKAFF	TGTGCCAGCAGCACCAGGACACGTCAAAAAGCTTTCTTT
TRBV19	-	TRBJ2-2	TRBD2	16	CASSTRTSGETGELFF	TGTGCCAGTAGTACCAGGACTAGCGGGGAGACCGGGGAGCTGTTTTTT
TRBV5-4	-	TRBJ2-7	TRBD2	15	CASSPMGRESYEQYF	TGTGCCAGCAGCCCCATGGGGAGGGAGTCCTACGAGCAGTACTTC
TRBV11-1	-	TRBJ1-2	TRBD1	14	CASSFGQGVFGYTF	TGTGCCAGCAGCTTCGGACAGGGGGTGTTCGGCTACACCTTC
TRBV9	-	TRBJ2-2	TRBD2	17	CASSPPGLAGDNGELFF	TGTGCCAGCAGCCCTCCGGGACTAGCGGGAGACAACGGGGAGCTGTTTTTT
TRBV2	-	TRBJ1-3	TRBD1	16	CASSVGQGGAGNTIYF	TGTGCCAGCAGTGTGGGACAGGGGGGAGCTGGAAACACCATATATTTT
TRBV15	-	TRBJ2-4	-	15	CATTTLGALENIQYF	TGTGCCACCACCACCCTTGGGGCGTTGGAAAACATTCAGTACTTC
TRBV6-5	-	TRBJ1-5	TRBD1	15	CASSRQGGANQPQHF	TGTGCCAGCAGCCGACAGGGAGGTGCCAATCAGCCCCAGCATTTT
TRBV7-2	-	TRBJ2-7	-	14	CASSLALGGYEQYF	TGTGCCAGCAGCTTAGCGCTTGGGGGCTACGAGCAGTACTTC
TRBV14	-	TRBJ2-5	-	14	CASSQVKGSQTQYF	TGTGCCAGCAGCCAAGTTAAGGGGAGTCAGACCCAGTACTTC
TRBV5-1	-	TRBJ2-7	-	11	CASSYAYEQYF	TGCGCCAGCAGCTATGCCTACGAGCAGTACTTC
TRBV7-9	-	TRBJ1-4	-	14	CASSSQGRNEKLFF	TGTGCCAGCAGCTCCCAGGGGAGGAACGAAAAACTGTTTTTT
TRBV5-4	-	TRBJ2-1	TRBD2	16	CASSFPSGGAYNEQFF	TGTGCCAGCAGCTTTCCTAGCGGGGGGGCCTACAATGAGCAGTTCTTC
TRBV18	once	TRBJ2-5	TRBD2	14	CASSRTSGQETQYF	TGTGCCAGCTCTCGGACTAGCGGGCAAGAGACCCAGTACTTC
TRBV10-2	-	TRBJ2-4	TRBD1	14	CASRAQGAKNIQYF	TGCGCCAGCAGAGCACAGGGGGCCAAAAACATTCAGTACTTC
TRBV30	-	TRBJ2-2	-	13	CACGTSNTGELFF	TGTGCCTGCGGGACATCGAACACCGGGGAGCTGTTTTTT
TRBV5-5	-	TRBJ1-4	-	12	CASSLPGGKLFF	TGTGCCAGCAGCTTGCCCGGGGGAAAACTGTTTTTT
TRBV9	-	TRBJ2-7	TRBD2	16	CASSASPGLASYEQYF	TGTGCCAGCAGCGCGAGCCCGGGACTAGCGTCCTACGAGCAGTACTTC
TRBV6-1	-	TRBJ2-7	TRBD2	14	CASSSQAGGYEQYF	TGTGCCAGCAGTTCTCAGGCGGGGGGGTACGAGCAGTACTTC
TRBV15	few	TRBJ2-3	-	15	CATSSGQGRTDTQYF	TGTGCCACCAGCTCAGGGCAGGGCCGCACAGATACGCAGTATTTT
TRBV6-1	-	TRBJ2-1	TRBD1	15	CASGRRGQGDNEQFF	TGTGCCAGCGGACGCCGAGGACAGGGTGACAATGAGCAGTTCTTC
TRBV4-3	-	TRBJ2-3	TRBD2	18	CASSHSWTSVTPGDTQYF	TGCGCCAGCAGCCATAGCTGGACTAGCGTTACCCCCGGAGATACGCAGTATTTT
TRBV10-3	-	TRBJ1-1	-	13	CAINQQGNTEAFF	TGTGCCATCAACCAACAGGGGAACACTGAAGCTTTCTTT
TRBV7-2	-	TRBJ2-2	TRBD2	15	CASSLGLANTGELFF	TGTGCCAGCAGCCTCGGACTAGCCAACACCGGGGAGCTGTTTTTT
TRBV20-1	-	TRBJ2-7	-	11	CSARAPNEQYF	TGCAGTGCTCGGGCCCCGAACGAGCAGTACTTC
TRBV7-2	-	TRBJ2-7	TRBD1	14	CASIRPGTVNEQYF	TGTGCCAGCATCAGACCCGGGACAGTAAACGAGCAGTACTTC
TRBV7-2	-	TRBJ2-7	-	15	CASSFKQANSYEQYF	TGTGCCAGCAGCTTTAAACAGGCAAACTCCTACGAGCAGTACTTC
TRBV7-7	-	TRBJ2-5	TRBD2	15	CASSQTSGNEETQYF	TGTGCTAGCAGCCAGACTAGCGGGAACGAAGAGACCCAGTACTTC
TRBV5-1	-	TRBJ2-5	-	14	CASSLVGGHETQYF	TGCGCCAGCAGCTTGGTGGGGGGCCATGAGACCCAGTACTTC
TRBV15	-	TRBJ1-2	TRBD1	16	CATSKYTGTGTYGYTF	TGTGCCACCAGCAAATATACCGGGACAGGGACCTATGGCTACACCTTC
TRBV2	-	TRBJ1-2	TRBD1	15	CASSDLRDRGAGYTF	TGTGCCAGCAGTGATCTCCGGGACAGGGGTGCTGGCTACACCTTC
TRBV5-1	-	TRBJ2-7	-	16	CASSLMGFGFSYEQYF	TGCGCCAGCAGCTTGATGGGGTTTGGATTCTCCTACGAGCAGTACTTC
TRBV5-1	-	TRBJ2-7	-	13	CASSSNQGGEQYF	TGCGCCAGCAGCTCGAATCAGGGGGGCGAGCAGTACTTC
TRBV7-9	-	TRBJ2-1	-	15	CASSFPAGFYNEQFF	TGTGCCAGCAGCTTTCCGGCAGGCTTTTACAATGAGCAGTTCTTC
TRBV30	-	TRBJ1-2	-	13	CAWNPESNYGYTF	TGTGCCTGGAATCCAGAGTCTAACTATGGCTACACCTTC
TRBV7-6	-	TRBJ2-1	TRBD2	15	CASSFFGRDHNEQFF	TGTGCCAGCAGCTTTTTCGGGAGGGATCACAATGAGCAGTTCTTC
TRBV29-1	-	TRBJ2-7	-	11	CSVDLGNEQYF	TGCAGCGTTGACCTAGGGAACGAGCAGTACTTC
TRBV5-4	-	TRBJ1-1	-	16	CASSLAGVVNANEAFF	TGTGCCAGCAGCTTAGCCGGGGTGGTTAACGCTAACGAAGCTTTCTTT
TRBV6-1	-	TRBJ2-2	-	14	CASMRGWNTGELFF	TGTGCCAGCATGAGGGGCTGGAACACCGGGGAGCTGTTTTTT
TRBV7-2	-	TRBJ2-3	TRBD2	16	CASSLSPGGLGDTQYF	TGTGCCAGCAGCTTAAGCCCGGGAGGGCTTGGGGATACGCAGTATTTT
TRBV28	-	TRBJ1-1	TRBD1	14	CASSLGQVNTEAFF	TGTGCCAGCAGTCTAGGACAGGTGAACACTGAAGCTTTCTTT
TRBV28	-	TRBJ2-3	TRBD2	16	CASSATGLAGGATQYF	TGTGCCAGCAGTGCCACGGGGCTAGCGGGTGGAGCTACGCAGTATTTT
TRBV2	-	TRBJ2-4	-	14	CASSPKVGEDIQYF	TGTGCCAGCAGTCCAAAGGTTGGGGAAGACATTCAGTACTTC
TRBV9	-	TRBJ1-4	-	17	CASSVGPGKFNREKLFF	TGTGCCAGCAGCGTAGGCCCAGGGAAGTTCAATAGAGAAAAACTGTTTTTT